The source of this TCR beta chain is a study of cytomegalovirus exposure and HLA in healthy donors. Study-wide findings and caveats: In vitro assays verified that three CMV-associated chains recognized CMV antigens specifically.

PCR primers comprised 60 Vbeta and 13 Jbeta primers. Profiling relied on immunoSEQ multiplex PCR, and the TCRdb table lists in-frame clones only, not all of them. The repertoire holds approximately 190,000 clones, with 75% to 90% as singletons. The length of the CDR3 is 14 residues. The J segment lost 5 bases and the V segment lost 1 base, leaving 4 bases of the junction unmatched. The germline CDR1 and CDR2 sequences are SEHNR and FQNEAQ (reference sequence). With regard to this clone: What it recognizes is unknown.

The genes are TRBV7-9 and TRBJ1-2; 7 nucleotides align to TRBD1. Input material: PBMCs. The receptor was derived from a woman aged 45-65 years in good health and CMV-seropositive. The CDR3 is CASSLEGAQYGYTF. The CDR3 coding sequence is TGTGCCAGCAGCTTAGAGGGGGCGCAGTATGGCTACACCTTC.